One and the same sample provided the 6 T cell receptor beta chains below, sequenced in a study of response to subunit inactivated influenza vaccine. TCRdb used MiXCR to reprocess the RT-PCR reads, holding one entry per CDR3 protein. The profile covers hundreds of thousands of distinct CDR3 sequences, with about 10% appearing a single time and roughly 12% taken by the ten largest. The sample in question was PBMCs from blood, obtained 40 to 50 days after vaccination. The source of these receptors is a middle-aged man who received an inactivated influenza vaccine.

The rearrangement uses TRBV7-8 and TRBJ2-3, with TRBD2 matching over 7 bases. CDR3 length: 18 residues. Per the germline V gene, CDR1 is SGHVS and CDR2 is FQNEAQ. The J segment lost 0 bases and the V segment lost 4 bases, leaving 13 bases of the junction unmatched. The CDR3 here is CASSSTTPFGGSTDTQYF. The DNA for the CDR3 is TGTGCCAGCAGCTCAACGACCCCGTTCGGGGGGAGCACAGATACGCAGTATTTT.

This clonotype was counted many times. V usage is TRBV4-1 and J usage is TRBJ1-6; D not resolved. V lost 3 bases to trimming and J lost 6 bases, with 12 bases between them. Germline V gene data show CDR1 as MGHRA and CDR2 as YSYEKL. This CDR3 comprises 15 residues. Here the CDR3 reads CASSQASPSNSPLHF. As DNA, the CDR3 is TGCGCCAGCAGCCAGGCAAGCCCGAGTAATTCACCCCTCCACTTT.

This clonotype was counted at least ten times. The chain employs TRBV4-2 and TRBJ2-2, with 11 bases lining up with TRBD2. J was trimmed by 6 bases and V by 10 bases; bases with no gene match: 7. The CDR3 has 14 residues. Germline V gene data show CDR1 as LGHNA and CDR2 as YNFKEQ. The CDR3 nucleotides are TGTGCCACGTTAGCGGGGGGGGCCGCCGGGGAGCTGTTTTTT. Residues: CATLAGGAAGELFF.

The chain couples TRBV5-6 to TRBJ2-1; D is ambiguous. Deletions cut 1 base from V and 5 bases from J, with 4 bases between. The CDR3 extends over 12 amino acids. Germline lookup yields CDR1 SGHDT and CDR2 YYEEEE. The chain's CDR3 is CASSLYDNEQFF. The CDR3 DNA sequence: TGTGCCAGCAGCTTGTATGACAATGAGCAGTTCTTC.

This clonotype occurred many times. This chain connects TRBV12-3 or TRBV12-4 to TRBJ2-3; D is unclear. Trimming left V 2 bases short and J 2 bases short, with 5 bases between. This CDR3 is 13 amino acids long. The CDR3: CASSLWATDTQYF. In DNA form, the CDR3 reads TGTGCCAGCAGTTTATGGGCCACAGATACGCAGTATTTT.

The sample holds a few counts of this clonotype. This chain uses TRBV20-1 with TRBJ2-7; 8 nucleotides line up with TRBD2. This CDR3 spans 14 amino acids. The germline V gene encodes CDR1 DFQATT and CDR2 SNEGSKA (reference sequence). V lost 0 bases and J lost 7; bases outside the gene matches: 8. CDR3 region: CSARDLAGTAEQYF. CDR3 DNA sequence: TGCAGTGCTAGAGATCTAGCGGGTACCGCAGAGCAGTACTTC.